This TCR beta chain emerged from a study of T cell responses to AZD1222 COVID-19 vaccine. Germline CDR1 SGDLS, CDR2 YYNGEE. V lost 3 bases and J lost 3; bases outside the gene matches: 14. The CDR3 totals 18 residues. Repertoires were generated with immunoSEQ multiplex PCR, while TCRdb's copy carries only in-frame clones and drops some. The sample carries more than 85,000 clones, roughly 87% recorded once. This specimen consisted of peripheral blood, obtained on day 0 of AZD1222 vaccination. The rearrangement links TRBV9 to TRBJ2-3; 9 bases line up with TRBD1. The receptor was isolated from an adult in good health. The CDR3 sequence: CASSDHLTDRGRTDTQYF. CDR3 nucleotides: TGTGCCAGCAGCGATCACCTAACGGACAGGGGAAGAACAGATACGCAGTATTTT.